These T cell receptor beta chains were read from a single sample in a study of T cell responses to AZD1222 COVID-19 vaccine. Libraries were prepared by immunoSEQ multiplex PCR; TCRdb keeps only in-frame clonotypes and omits some of them. The data contain around 95,000 clones, 88% of them seen just once; the ten biggest clones take up under 2%. Sample: peripheral blood, taken on day 0 of AZD1222 vaccination. These receptors originate from an adult in good health. Both conserved end residues are part of each CDR3. Fields, in order: D gene, V gene, J gene, CDR3 protein. A D gene is named only where the DNA matches it firmly.

d_call: .
v_call: TRBV6-1
j_call: TRBJ1-2
cdr3_aa: CASSDREGNGYTF

d_call: .
v_call: TRBV10-3
j_call: TRBJ2-5
cdr3_aa: CAISETTGETQYF

d_call: .
v_call: TRBV27
j_call: TRBJ1-5
cdr3_aa: CASSFLGTNQPQHF

d_call: .
v_call: TRBV6-5
j_call: TRBJ2-2
cdr3_aa: CASSGANTGELFF

d_call: .
v_call: TRBV28
j_call: TRBJ1-5
cdr3_aa: CASSSLGRDQPQHF

d_call: TRBD2
v_call: TRBV9
j_call: TRBJ2-1
cdr3_aa: CASSLAGTYNEQFF

d_call: TRBD2
v_call: TRBV6-2/TRBV6-3
j_call: TRBJ2-7
cdr3_aa: CASSSERLAGVKYEQYF

d_call: .
v_call: TRBV4-1
j_call: TRBJ1-6
cdr3_aa: CASSQDTGYNSPLHF

d_call: TRBD2
v_call: TRBV19
j_call: TRBJ2-1
cdr3_aa: CASSSRLAGNNEQFF

d_call: .
v_call: TRBV7-3
j_call: TRBJ2-1
cdr3_aa: CASSPLHTTNEQFF

d_call: .
v_call: TRBV2
j_call: TRBJ2-7
cdr3_aa: CASSEGRGSYEQYF

d_call: TRBD1
v_call: TRBV11-2
j_call: TRBJ2-7
cdr3_aa: CASSPIRYRGSYEQYF

d_call: .
v_call: TRBV30
j_call: TRBJ1-5
cdr3_aa: CAWRATFSGYQPQHF

d_call: .
v_call: TRBV19
j_call: TRBJ1-1
cdr3_aa: CASSTHLLNPLWAFF

d_call: .
v_call: TRBV3-1/TRBV3-2
j_call: TRBJ2-3
cdr3_aa: CASSPRAPDTQYF

d_call: TRBD1
v_call: TRBV19
j_call: TRBJ1-6
cdr3_aa: CASSILKGGLNSPLHF

d_call: TRBD1
v_call: TRBV28
j_call: TRBJ1-5
cdr3_aa: CASSLYRTGGNQPQHF

d_call: .
v_call: TRBV28
j_call: TRBJ2-5
cdr3_aa: CASSFLHGETQYF

d_call: .
v_call: TRBV30
j_call: TRBJ1-5
cdr3_aa: CAWSSQGNQPQHF

d_call: .
v_call: TRBV4-1
j_call: TRBJ2-7
cdr3_aa: CASSQDMLAGDYEQYF